The rows below give T cell receptor beta chains drawn from one sample of a study of response to subunit inactivated influenza vaccine. In TCRdb, the RT-PCR reads were re-called with MiXCR into one record per CDR3 protein. Here the sample spans over 400,000 distinct CDR3 sequences, 10% to 15% being singletons. This material consisted of PBMCs from blood, taken about 6 weeks after vaccination. These receptors all come from a man aged 45-60 years who received an inactivated influenza vaccine. Each CDR3 is given with its conserved first and last residue. The D gene is left open where the match is weak. Clone size is shown for a subset of rows, as once, few, many or a class of expanded clone.

v_gene	d_gene	j_gene	abundance	CDR3nt	CDR3aa
TRBV5-1	-	TRBJ2-7	few	TGCGCCAGCAGCTTGGCCAAGATGGCAGGGGGGGACGAGCAGTACTTC	CASSLAKMAGGDEQYF
TRBV20-1	TRBD2	TRBJ2-1	many	TGCAGTGCTAGGGTTCTAGCGGGAGGGCCTCATGAGCAGTTCTTC	CSARVLAGGPHEQFF
TRBV12-3/TRBV12-4	TRBD2	TRBJ2-7	many	TGTGCCAGCAGTTACCCGGGAGGTGGGTACGAGCAGTACTTC	CASSYPGGGYEQYF
TRBV7-3	-	TRBJ2-1	many	TGTGCCAGCAGCTTATGGTCAGGGCTATACAATGAGCAGTTCTTC	CASSLWSGLYNEQFF
TRBV29-1	TRBD1	TRBJ2-3	many	TGCAGCGGAGGGGACAGGGTGACAGATACGCAGTATTTT	CSGGDRVTDTQYF
TRBV7-6	TRBD2	TRBJ2-1	-	TGTGCCAGCAGCTTAGGGACTAGCGCCGAGCAGTTCTTC	CASSLGTSAEQFF
TRBV6-1	TRBD1	TRBJ2-6	few	TGTGCCAGCAGTGAAACAGGGGTTCCTGGGGCCAACGTCCTGACTTTC	CASSETGVPGANVLTF
TRBV12-3/TRBV12-4	-	TRBJ1-5	few	TGTGCCAGCAGTTTATCCCGGGGCAGGCTTCTGAATCAGCCCCAGCATTTT	CASSLSRGRLLNQPQHF
TRBV20-1	TRBD1	TRBJ2-2	few	TGCAGTGCTAGGCCAGGGGGCGCGCACACCGGGGAGCTGTTTTTT	CSARPGGAHTGELFF
TRBV20-1	-	TRBJ2-5	-	TGCAGTGCTCTGGGCCAAGAGACCCAGTACTTC	CSALGQETQYF
TRBV27	TRBD2	TRBJ2-7	few	TGTGCCAGCACCAATCGGGGGGTGGAGCTTGGCGAGCAGTACTTC	CASTNRGVELGEQYF
TRBV29-1	TRBD2	TRBJ2-2	many	TGCAGCGTTGTTAGCGGGAGCACCGGGGAGCTGTTTTTT	CSVVSGSTGELFF
TRBV19	TRBD1	TRBJ2-1	few	TGTGCCAGTAAACTCAGGGGGCAAGGCTACAATGAGCAGTTCTTC	CASKLRGQGYNEQFF
TRBV4-2	-	TRBJ1-1	-	TGTGCCAGCAGCCATTCTACGCTGACCCCTGAAGCTTTCTTT	CASSHSTLTPEAFF
TRBV11-2	-	TRBJ2-1	-	TGTGCCAGCAGCCCCGGTGGGCGGGACGCACAGTTCTTC	CASSPGGRDAQFF
TRBV4-3	TRBD2	TRBJ2-7	-	TGCGCCCAAGGGCTAGCGGGGGCCCGAACCTACTACGAGCAGTACTTC	CAQGLAGARTYYEQYF
TRBV29-1	TRBD1	TRBJ2-1	few	TGCAGCGTTAACAGGGGGCGTGGAGGTGAGCAGTTCTTC	CSVNRGRGGEQFF
TRBV20-1	-	TRBJ2-1	-	TGCAGTGCTATTTGGGGCTACAATGAGCAGTTCTTC	CSAIWGYNEQFF
TRBV7-9	-	TRBJ2-5	-	TGTGCCAGCAGCTTGGGCATGTTAGAGACCCAGTACTTC	CASSLGMLETQYF
TRBV29-1	-	TRBJ2-7	once	TGCAGCTTAGAGGACGGTTACGAGCAGTACTTC	CSLEDGYEQYF
TRBV5-1	TRBD2	TRBJ2-7	-	TGCGCCAGCAGCTTGGTTCCCAGACTAGCGGGAGCCCTATACTACGAGCAGTACTTC	CASSLVPRLAGALYYEQYF
TRBV5-1	TRBD1	TRBJ2-7	many	TGTGCCAGCAGTTTATCCCCGGGACAGGGCTACGAGCAGTACTTC	CASSLSPGQGYEQYF
TRBV5-5	-	TRBJ2-2	-	TGTGCCACTACCCGCTTGGACACCCACACCGGGGAGCTGTTTTTT	CATTRLDTHTGELFF
TRBV9	TRBD2	TRBJ2-3	few	TGTGCCAGCAGCCTCACAGCGGGATCAGATACGCAGTATTTT	CASSLTAGSDTQYF
TRBV6-1	-	TRBJ1-2	-	TGTGCCAGCAGTCCATCGACAGCACAGAATTACTATGGCTACACCTTC	CASSPSTAQNYYGYTF
TRBV10-3	TRBD1	TRBJ2-1	-	TGTGCCATCAGTGTAGGGGACAGGGTCGGTAATGAGCAGTTCTTC	CAISVGDRVGNEQFF
TRBV6-1	-	TRBJ2-3	-	TGTGCCAGCGGGGGAGCCCGGGCACCAGATACGCAGTATTTT	CASGGARAPDTQYF
TRBV25-1	-	TRBJ2-7	few	TGTGCCAGCAGGCCGACTCCGGCCGCCTACGAGCAGTACTTC	CASRPTPAAYEQYF
TRBV7-2	-	TRBJ2-1	many	TGTGCCAGCAGTAGCGGCCTCGGCTCCTACAATGAGCAGTTCTTC	CASSSGLGSYNEQFF
TRBV29-1	-	TRBJ2-5	few	TGCAGCCCCGCAGGGGACCAAGAGACCCAGTACTTC	CSPAGDQETQYF
TRBV4-3	-	TRBJ2-7	many	TGCGCCAGCAGCCAGGGGAGAGGGTCTTACTACGAGCAGTACTTC	CASSQGRGSYYEQYF
TRBV4-2	TRBD1	TRBJ2-7	-	TGTGCCAGCAGCCAAGACGCAGACAGGGCGTACGAGCAGTACTTC	CASSQDADRAYEQYF
TRBV24-1	-	TRBJ2-5	many	TGTGCCACCAGTGCAGGGTCTGTGACCCAGTACTTC	CATSAGSVTQYF
TRBV20-1	-	TRBJ2-1	few	TGCAGTGCTAGTACCTTCGTTGGCAATGAGCAGTTCTTC	CSASTFVGNEQFF
TRBV12-3/TRBV12-4	TRBD2	TRBJ2-6	few	TGTGCCATCATGGGACTAGCGGGGCGACATACAACCGCGGGGGCCAACGTCCTGACTTTC	CAIMGLAGRHTTAGANVLTF
TRBV20-1	-	TRBJ2-1	few	TGCAGTGCTAGCCCGGGCGAGGGGTACAATGAGCAGTTCTTC	CSASPGEGYNEQFF
TRBV10-1	-	TRBJ1-1	-	TGCGCCAGCAGTCCGCGCATCGACAGCAATGAAGCTTTCTTT	CASSPRIDSNEAFF
TRBV7-9	TRBD1	TRBJ1-4	few	TGTGCCAGCAGGACAGGGAGGGGTGAAAAACTGTTTTTT	CASRTGRGEKLFF
TRBV2	-	TRBJ1-1	many	TGTGCCAGCAGTACCAGACAGAACACTGAAGCTTTCTTT	CASSTRQNTEAFF
TRBV12-3/TRBV12-4	-	TRBJ1-2	-	TGTGCCAGCAGCCAAGTTCCGGGAGGTGACTATGGCTACACCTTC	CASSQVPGGDYGYTF
TRBV7-9	TRBD1	TRBJ1-5	many	TGTGCCAGCAGCTTTGGACAGGGGAGTCCCCAGCATTTT	CASSFGQGSPQHF
TRBV7-9	-	TRBJ1-2	-	TGTGCCAGCAGCTTAGTGACGGGATATGGCTACATCTTC	CASSLVTGYGYIF
TRBV12-3/TRBV12-4	TRBD1	TRBJ1-5	few	TGTGCCAGCAGTTTAGGGGACAGGGGTCAGCCCCAGCATTTT	CASSLGDRGQPQHF
TRBV20-1	TRBD1	TRBJ2-1	-	TGCAGTGCCAAACCCGGGACAGGGACCTACAATGAGCAGTTCTTC	CSAKPGTGTYNEQFF
TRBV5-5	-	TRBJ2-4	few	TGTGCCAGCAGCCGTGAACCTCTAGCCAAAAACATTCAGTACTTC	CASSREPLAKNIQYF
TRBV18	-	TRBJ2-3	-	TGTGCCAGCTCACCAAGCGGCAGCCCAGATACGCAGTATTTT	CASSPSGSPDTQYF
TRBV3-1	TRBD2	TRBJ2-7	-	TGTGCCAGCAGCCGTACTCGCCCGGTGGCTAGCGGGAGCTACGAGCAGTACTTC	CASSRTRPVASGSYEQYF
TRBV5-5	-	TRBJ2-2	-	TGTGCCAGCAGCTGGGAGGTGGCGACCGGGGAGCTGTTTTTT	CASSWEVATGELFF
TRBV7-2	-	TRBJ2-5	few	TGTGCCAGCAGCCGACAGGCCTTAGGGGAGACCCAGTACTTC	CASSRQALGETQYF
TRBV6-2/TRBV6-3	-	TRBJ1-6	-	TGTGCCAGCAGAACCTCCGGGTGCCTGAGTTCACCCCTCCACTTT	CASRTSGCLSSPLHF
TRBV29-1	-	TRBJ2-1	few	TGCAGCGTTGACGGGCTTTTTTACAATGAGCAGTTCTTC	CSVDGLFYNEQFF
TRBV20-1	TRBD1	TRBJ1-2	few	TGCAGTGCTGTACCGGGACAGGCGAACTATGGCTACACCTTC	CSAVPGQANYGYTF
TRBV4-3	-	TRBJ2-1	-	TGCGCCAGCAGCCAAGATGGGCCAGTCTACAATGAGCAGTTCTTC	CASSQDGPVYNEQFF
TRBV7-2	TRBD2	TRBJ2-7	-	TGTGCCAGCAGCTTCCCGGGACTAGCGCCTTCCGAGCAGTACTTC	CASSFPGLAPSEQYF
TRBV28	-	TRBJ1-4	-	TGTGCCAGCAGTTTGGGAACGTACCTAACTAATGAAAAACTGTTTTTT	CASSLGTYLTNEKLFF
TRBV12-3/TRBV12-4	-	TRBJ2-5	-	TGTGCCAGCAATACCGGAGGGGGTAAAGGGGAGACCCAGTACTTC	CASNTGGGKGETQYF
TRBV20-1	-	TRBJ2-5	-	TGCAGTGCTTTACAGGGCTGCGAGACCCAGTACTTC	CSALQGCETQYF
TRBV12-3/TRBV12-4	-	TRBJ1-1	many	TGTGCCAGCAGACTTAGAGCGAACACTGAAGCTTTCTTT	CASRLRANTEAFF
TRBV7-2	-	TRBJ2-3	-	TGTGCCAGCAGCTTATGGGTCAACACAGATACGCAGTATTTT	CASSLWVNTDTQYF